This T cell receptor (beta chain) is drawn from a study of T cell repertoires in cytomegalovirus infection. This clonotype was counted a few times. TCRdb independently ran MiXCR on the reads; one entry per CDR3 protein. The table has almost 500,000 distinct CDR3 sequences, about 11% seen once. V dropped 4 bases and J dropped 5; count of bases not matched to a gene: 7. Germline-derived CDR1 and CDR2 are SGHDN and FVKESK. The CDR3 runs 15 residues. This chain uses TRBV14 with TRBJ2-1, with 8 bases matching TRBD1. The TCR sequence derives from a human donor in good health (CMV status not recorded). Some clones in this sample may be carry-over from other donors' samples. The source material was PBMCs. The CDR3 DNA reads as TGTGCCAGCAGCCCCAGGACAGGGTTACACAATGAGCAGTTCTTC. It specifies CASSPRTGLHNEQFF. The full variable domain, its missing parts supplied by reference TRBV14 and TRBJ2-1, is EAGVTQFPSHSVIEKGQTVTLRCDPISGHDNLYWYRRVMGKEIKFLLHFVKESKQDESGMPNNRFLAERTGGTYSTLKVQPAELEDSGVYFCASSPRTGLHNEQFFGPGTRLTVL.